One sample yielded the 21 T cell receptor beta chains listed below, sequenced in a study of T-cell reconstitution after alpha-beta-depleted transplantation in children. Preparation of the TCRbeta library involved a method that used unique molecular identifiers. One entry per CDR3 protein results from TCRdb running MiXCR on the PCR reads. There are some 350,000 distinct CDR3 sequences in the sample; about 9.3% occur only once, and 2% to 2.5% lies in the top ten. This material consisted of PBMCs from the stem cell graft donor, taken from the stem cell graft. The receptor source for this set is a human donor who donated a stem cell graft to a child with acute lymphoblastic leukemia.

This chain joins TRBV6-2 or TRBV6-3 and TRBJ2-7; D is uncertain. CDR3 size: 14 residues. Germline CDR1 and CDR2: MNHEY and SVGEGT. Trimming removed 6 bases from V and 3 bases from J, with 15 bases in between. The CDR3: CASSKGYKLYEQYF. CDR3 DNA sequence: TGTGCCAGCAGCAAAGGGTATAAACTCTACGAGCAGTACTTC.

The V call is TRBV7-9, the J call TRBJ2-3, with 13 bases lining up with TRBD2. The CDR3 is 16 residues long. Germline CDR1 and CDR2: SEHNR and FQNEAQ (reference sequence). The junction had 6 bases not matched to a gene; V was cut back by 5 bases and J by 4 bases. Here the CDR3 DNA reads TGTGCCAGCAGCCTAGGACTAGCGGGAGTTTCAGATACGCAGTATTTT. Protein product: CASSLGLAGVSDTQYF.

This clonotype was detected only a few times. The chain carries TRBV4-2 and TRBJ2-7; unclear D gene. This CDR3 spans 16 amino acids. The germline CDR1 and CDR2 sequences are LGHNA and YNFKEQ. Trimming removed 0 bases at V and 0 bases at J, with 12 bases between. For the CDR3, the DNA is TGTGCCAGCAGCCAAGATCGGCCAGGCGGCTCCTACGAGCAGTACTTC. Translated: CASSQDRPGGSYEQYF.

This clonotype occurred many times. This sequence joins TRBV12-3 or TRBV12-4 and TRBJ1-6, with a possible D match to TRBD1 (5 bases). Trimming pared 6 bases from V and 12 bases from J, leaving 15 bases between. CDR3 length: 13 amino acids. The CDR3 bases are TGTGCCAGCAGCGGATTAGGGCAGGGACCCCTCCACTTT. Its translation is CASSGLGQGPLHF.

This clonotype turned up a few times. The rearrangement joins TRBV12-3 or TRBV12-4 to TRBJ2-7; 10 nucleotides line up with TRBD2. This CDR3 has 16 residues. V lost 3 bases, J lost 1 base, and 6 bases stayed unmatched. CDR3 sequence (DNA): TGTGCCAGCAGTTTCCAATCGACTAGCGGGTCCTACGAGCAGTACTTC. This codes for CASSFQSTSGSYEQYF.

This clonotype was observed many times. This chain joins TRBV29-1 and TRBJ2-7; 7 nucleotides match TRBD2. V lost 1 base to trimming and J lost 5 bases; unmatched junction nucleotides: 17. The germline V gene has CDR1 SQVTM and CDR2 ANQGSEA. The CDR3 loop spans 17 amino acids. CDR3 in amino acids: CSVEVSGSGRAFDEQYF. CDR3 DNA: TGCAGCGTTGAAGTATCTGGATCGGGGAGGGCATTCGACGAGCAGTACTTC.

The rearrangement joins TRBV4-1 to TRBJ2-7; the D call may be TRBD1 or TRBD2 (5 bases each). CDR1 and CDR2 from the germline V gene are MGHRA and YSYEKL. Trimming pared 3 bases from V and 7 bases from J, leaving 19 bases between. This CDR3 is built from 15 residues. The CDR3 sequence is CASSQELWGKGEQYF. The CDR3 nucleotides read TGCGCCAGCAGCCAGGAGCTTTGGGGGAAGGGGGAGCAGTACTTC.

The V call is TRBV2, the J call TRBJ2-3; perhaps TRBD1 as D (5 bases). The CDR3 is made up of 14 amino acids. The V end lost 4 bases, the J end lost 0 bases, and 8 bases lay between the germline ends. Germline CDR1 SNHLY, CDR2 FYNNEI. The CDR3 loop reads CASSGQPSTDTQYF. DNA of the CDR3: TGTGCCAGCAGTGGACAGCCTAGCACAGATACGCAGTATTTT.

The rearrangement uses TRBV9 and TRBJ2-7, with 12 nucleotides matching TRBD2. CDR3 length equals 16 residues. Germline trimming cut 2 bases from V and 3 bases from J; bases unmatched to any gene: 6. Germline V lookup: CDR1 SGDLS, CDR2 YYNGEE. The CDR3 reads CASSVGTSGRNYEQYF. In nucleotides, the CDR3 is TGTGCCAGCAGCGTGGGAACTAGCGGGAGGAACTACGAGCAGTACTTC.

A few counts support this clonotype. The CDR3 region has the DNA TGTGCCAGCAGTGACGGGTGGGGGACACTTAATCAACAGACCAATGAGCAGTTCTTC. Translation: CASSDGWGTLNQQTNEQFF. The rearrangement links TRBV12-3 or TRBV12-4 to TRBJ2-1; D perhaps matches TRBD1 (6 bases). V lost 5 bases and J lost 6, with 29 bases in between. CDR3 size: 19 residues.

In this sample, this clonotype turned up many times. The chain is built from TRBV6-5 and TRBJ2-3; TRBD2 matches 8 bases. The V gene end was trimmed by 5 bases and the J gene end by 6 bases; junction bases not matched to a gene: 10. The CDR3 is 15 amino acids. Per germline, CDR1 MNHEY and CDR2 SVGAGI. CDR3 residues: CASSRGLASGDTQYF. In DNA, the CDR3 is TGTGCCAGCAGTCGCGGACTAGCTTCAGGGGATACGCAGTATTTT.

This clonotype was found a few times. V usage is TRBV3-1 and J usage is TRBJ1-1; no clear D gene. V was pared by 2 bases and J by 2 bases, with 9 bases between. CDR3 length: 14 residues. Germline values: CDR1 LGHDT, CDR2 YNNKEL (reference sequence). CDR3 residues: CASSQSSGNTEAFF. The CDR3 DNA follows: TGTGCCAGCAGCCAAAGCTCGGGTAACACTGAAGCTTTCTTT.

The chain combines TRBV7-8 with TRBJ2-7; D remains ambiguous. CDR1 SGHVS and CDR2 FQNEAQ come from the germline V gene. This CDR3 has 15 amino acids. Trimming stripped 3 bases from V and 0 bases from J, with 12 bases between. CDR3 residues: CASSFARRISYEQYF. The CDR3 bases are TGTGCCAGCAGCTTTGCCCGCCGCATCTCCTACGAGCAGTACTTC.

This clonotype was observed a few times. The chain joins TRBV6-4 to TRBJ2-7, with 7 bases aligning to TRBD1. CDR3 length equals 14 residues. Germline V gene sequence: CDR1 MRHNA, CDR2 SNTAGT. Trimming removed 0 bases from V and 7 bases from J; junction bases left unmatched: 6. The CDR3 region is CASSDSGQRWEQYF. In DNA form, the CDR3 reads TGTGCCAGCAGTGACTCGGGACAGCGTTGGGAGCAGTACTTC.

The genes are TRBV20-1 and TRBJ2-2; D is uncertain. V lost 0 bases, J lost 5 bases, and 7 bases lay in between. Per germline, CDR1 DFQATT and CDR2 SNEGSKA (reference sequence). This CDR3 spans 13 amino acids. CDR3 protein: CSARDGETGELFF. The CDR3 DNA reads TGCAGTGCTAGAGATGGGGAAACCGGGGAGCTGTTTTTT.

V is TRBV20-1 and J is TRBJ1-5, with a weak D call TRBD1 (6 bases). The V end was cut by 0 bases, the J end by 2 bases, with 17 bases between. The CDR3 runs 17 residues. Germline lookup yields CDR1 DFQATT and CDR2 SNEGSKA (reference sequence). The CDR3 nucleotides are TGCAGTGCTAGAGATCAAGTAGGGGGGACGGGCAATCAGCCCCAGCATTTT. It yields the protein CSARDQVGGTGNQPQHF.

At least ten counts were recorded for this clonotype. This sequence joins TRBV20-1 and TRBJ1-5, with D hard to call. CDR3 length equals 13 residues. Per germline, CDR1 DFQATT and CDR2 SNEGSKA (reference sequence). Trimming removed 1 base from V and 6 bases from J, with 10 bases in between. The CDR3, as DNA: TGCAGTGCTAGAGCGGGGATAGGTCAGCCCCAGCATTTT. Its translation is CSARAGIGQPQHF.

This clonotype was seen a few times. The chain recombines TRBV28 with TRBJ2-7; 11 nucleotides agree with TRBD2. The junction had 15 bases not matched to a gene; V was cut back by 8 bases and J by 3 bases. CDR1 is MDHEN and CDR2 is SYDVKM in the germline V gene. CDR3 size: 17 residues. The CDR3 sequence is CASYGTEGTSGLYEQYF. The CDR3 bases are TGTGCCAGCTACGGGACGGAGGGGACTAGCGGTCTCTACGAGCAGTACTTC.

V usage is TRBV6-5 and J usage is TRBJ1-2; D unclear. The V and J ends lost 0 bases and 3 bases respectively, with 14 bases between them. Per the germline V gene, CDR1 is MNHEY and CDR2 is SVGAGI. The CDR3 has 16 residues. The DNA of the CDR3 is TGTGCCAGCAGTTACTCGAATTTTGTAGTTGACTATGGCTACACCTTC. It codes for CASSYSNFVVDYGYTF.

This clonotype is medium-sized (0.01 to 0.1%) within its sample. The chain's CDR3 is CSARDPTTVWEQYF. CDR3 DNA sequence: TGCAGTGCTAGAGATCCAACTACCGTGTGGGAGCAGTACTTC. The chain uses TRBV20-1 and TRBJ2-7; D not resolved. The CDR3 contains 14 residues. V was trimmed by 0 bases and J by 7 bases, leaving 16 bases between them. Looked up from germline, CDR1 is DFQATT and CDR2 is SNEGSKA (reference sequence).

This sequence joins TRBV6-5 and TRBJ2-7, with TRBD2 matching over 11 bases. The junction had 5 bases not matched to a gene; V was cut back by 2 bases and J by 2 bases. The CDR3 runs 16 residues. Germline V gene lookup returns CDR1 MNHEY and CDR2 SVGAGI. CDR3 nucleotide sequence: TGTGCCAGCAGTTACACGACTAGCGGGACCCCCTACGAGCAGTACTTC. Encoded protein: CASSYTTSGTPYEQYF.